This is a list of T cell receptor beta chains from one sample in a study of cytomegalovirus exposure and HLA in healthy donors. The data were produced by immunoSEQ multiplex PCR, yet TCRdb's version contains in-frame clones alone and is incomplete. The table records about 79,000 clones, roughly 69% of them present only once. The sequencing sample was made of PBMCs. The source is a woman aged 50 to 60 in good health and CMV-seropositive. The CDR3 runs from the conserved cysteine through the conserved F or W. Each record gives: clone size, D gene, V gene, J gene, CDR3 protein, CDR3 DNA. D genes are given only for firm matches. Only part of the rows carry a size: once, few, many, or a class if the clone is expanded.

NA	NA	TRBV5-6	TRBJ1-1	CASSSLAQEAFF	TGTGCCAGCAGCTCACTAGCTCAGGAAGCTTTCTTT
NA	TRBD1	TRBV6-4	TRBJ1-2	CASSPGTGLDHGYTF	TGTGCCAGCAGCCCTGGGACAGGATTGGATCATGGCTACACCTTC
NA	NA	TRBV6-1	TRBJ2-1	CASSEAGGRDEQFF	TGTGCCAGCAGTGAAGCGGGGGGGCGGGATGAGCAGTTCTTC
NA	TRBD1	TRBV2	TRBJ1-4	CASSEPRGLDEKLFF	TGTGCCAGCAGTGAACCGAGGGGGCTAGATGAAAAACTGTTTTTT
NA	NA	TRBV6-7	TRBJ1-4	CASSYSRKMVLRRGELFF	TGTGCCAGCAGTTACTCGCGGAAAATGGTCCTACGGCGGGGGGAACTGTTTTTT
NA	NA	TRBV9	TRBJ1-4	CASSVGGASGEKLFF	TGTGCCAGCAGCGTAGGTGGGGCCTCAGGTGAAAAACTGTTTTTT
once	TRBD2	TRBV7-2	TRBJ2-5	CASSRSIIAGVIQETQYF	TGTGCCAGCAGCCGTAGTATCATAGCGGGTGTTATCCAAGAGACCCAGTACTTC
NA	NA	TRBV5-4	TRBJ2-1	CASSLRGEQFF	TGTGCCAGCAGCTTGCGAGGTGAGCAGTTCTTC
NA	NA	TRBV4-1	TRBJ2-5	CASSTGRSQYF	TGCGCCAGCAGCACAGGTCGATCCCAGTACTTC
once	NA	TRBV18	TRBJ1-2	CASSPPIGEQGVGYTF	TGTGCCAGCTCACCACCGATAGGGGAACAGGGAGTGGGCTACACCTTC
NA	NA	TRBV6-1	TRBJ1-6	CASSGAGGPLHF	TGTGCCAGCAGTGGGGCGGGTGGACCCCTCCACTTT
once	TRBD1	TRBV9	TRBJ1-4	CASSPGTAIPEKLFF	TGTGCCAGCAGCCCCGGGACAGCAATTCCCGAAAAACTGTTTTTT
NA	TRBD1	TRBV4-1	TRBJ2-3	CASSPGQGYQADTQYF	TGCGCCAGCAGCCCGGGACAGGGGTATCAGGCAGATACGCAGTATTTT
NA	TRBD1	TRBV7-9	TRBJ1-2	CSSSARGDFSWGYTF	TGTTCCAGCAGCGCCAGGGGGGACTTCTCATGGGGCTACACCTTC
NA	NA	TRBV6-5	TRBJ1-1	CASSLLQGIYTEAFF	TGTGCCAGCAGTCTTCTACAGGGAATATACACTGAAGCTTTCTTT
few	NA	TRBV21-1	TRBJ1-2	CASSNLKKWEEGAIYGYTF	TGTGCCAGCAGCAACCTAAAAAAGTGGGAGGAGGGCGCGATCTATGGCTACACCTTC
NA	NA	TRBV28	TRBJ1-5	CASSYRQARQPQHF	TGTGCCAGCAGCTATCGACAGGCCCGACAGCCCCAGCATTTT
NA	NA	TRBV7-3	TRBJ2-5	CASSRDRYQETQYF	TGTGCCAGCAGCCGTGACAGATACCAAGAGACCCAGTACTTC
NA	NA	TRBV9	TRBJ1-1	CASSVLPGASPQAFF	TGTGCCAGCAGCGTCCTTCCGGGAGCAAGTCCGCAGGCTTTCTTT
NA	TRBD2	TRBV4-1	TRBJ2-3	CASRPIAGSTDTQYF	TGCGCCAGCAGGCCCATAGCGGGGTCCACAGATACGCAGTATTTT
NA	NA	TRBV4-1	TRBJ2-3	CASSQDKGTDTQYF	TGCGCCAGCAGCCAAGACAAGGGGACAGATACGCAGTATTTT
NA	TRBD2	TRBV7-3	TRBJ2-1	CASSLGLAGEDEQFF	TGTGCCAGCAGTTTGGGACTAGCGGGTGAAGATGAGCAGTTCTTC
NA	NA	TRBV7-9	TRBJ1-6	CASSPGGGPSPLHF	TGTGCCAGCAGCCCCGGGGGGGGGCCTTCACCCCTCCACTTT
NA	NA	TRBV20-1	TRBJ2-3	CSARKSDTQYF	TGCAGTGCTAGAAAATCGGATACGCAGTATTTT
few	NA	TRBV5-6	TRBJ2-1	CASSLRPSGEQFF	TGTGCCAGCAGCTTGCGACCCTCGGGTGAGCAGTTCTTC
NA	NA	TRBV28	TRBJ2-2	CASSFGGATRGELFF	TGTGCCAGCAGTTTCGGTGGGGCAACAAGGGGGGAGCTGTTTTTT
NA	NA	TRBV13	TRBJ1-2	CASRPPGGAWGYTF	TGTGCCAGCAGACCACCGGGAGGGGCGTGGGGCTACACCTTC